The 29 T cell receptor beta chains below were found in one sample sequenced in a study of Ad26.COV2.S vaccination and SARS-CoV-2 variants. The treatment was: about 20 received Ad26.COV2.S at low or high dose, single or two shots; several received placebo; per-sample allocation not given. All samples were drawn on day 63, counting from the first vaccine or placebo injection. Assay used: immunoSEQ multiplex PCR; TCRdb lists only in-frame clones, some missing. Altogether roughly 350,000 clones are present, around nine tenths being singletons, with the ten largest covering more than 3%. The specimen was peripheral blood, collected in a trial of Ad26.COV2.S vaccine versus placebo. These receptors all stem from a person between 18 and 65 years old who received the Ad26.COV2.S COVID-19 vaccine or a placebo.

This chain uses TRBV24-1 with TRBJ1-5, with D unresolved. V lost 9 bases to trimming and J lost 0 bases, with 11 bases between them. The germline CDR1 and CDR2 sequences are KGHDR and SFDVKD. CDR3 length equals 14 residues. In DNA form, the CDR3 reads TGTGCCACCTCGGACTCCCATAGCAATCAGCCCCAGCATTTT. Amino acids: CATSDSHSNQPQHF.

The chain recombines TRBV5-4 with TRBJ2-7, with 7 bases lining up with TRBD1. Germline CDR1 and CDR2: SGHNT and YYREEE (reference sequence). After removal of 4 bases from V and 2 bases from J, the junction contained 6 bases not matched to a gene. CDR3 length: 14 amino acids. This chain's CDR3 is CASSRGGPTYEQYF. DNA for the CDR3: TGTGCCAGCAGCCGAGGGGGCCCAACCTACGAGCAGTACTTC.

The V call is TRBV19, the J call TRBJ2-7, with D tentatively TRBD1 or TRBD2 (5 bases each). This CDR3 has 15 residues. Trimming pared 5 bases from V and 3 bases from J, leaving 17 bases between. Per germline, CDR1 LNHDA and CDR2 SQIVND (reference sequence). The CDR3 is CASSHGGGQSYEQYF. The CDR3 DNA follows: TGTGCCAGTAGTCATGGCGGAGGACAAAGCTACGAGCAGTACTTC. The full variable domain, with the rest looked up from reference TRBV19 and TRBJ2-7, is DGGITQSPKYLFRKEGQNVTLSCEQNLNHDAMYWYRQDPGQGLRLIYYSQIVNDFQKGDIAEGYSVSREKKESFPLTVTSAQKNPTAFYLCASSHGGGQSYEQYFGPGTRLTVT.

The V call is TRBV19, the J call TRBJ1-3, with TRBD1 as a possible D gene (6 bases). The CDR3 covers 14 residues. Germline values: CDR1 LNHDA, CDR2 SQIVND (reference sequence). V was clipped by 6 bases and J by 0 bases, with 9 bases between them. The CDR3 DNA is TGTGCCAGTAGAACGGACAGCTCTGGAAACACCATATATTTT. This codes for CASRTDSSGNTIYF.

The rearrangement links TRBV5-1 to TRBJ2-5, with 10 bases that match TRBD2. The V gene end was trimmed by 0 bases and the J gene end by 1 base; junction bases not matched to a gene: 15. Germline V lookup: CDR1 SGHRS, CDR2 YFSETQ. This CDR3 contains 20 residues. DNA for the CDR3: TGCGCCAGCAGCTTGGGAGGCGGAGTAGCGGGGGGTTCCCTCCAAGAGACCCAGTACTTC. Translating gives CASSLGGGVAGGSLQETQYF.

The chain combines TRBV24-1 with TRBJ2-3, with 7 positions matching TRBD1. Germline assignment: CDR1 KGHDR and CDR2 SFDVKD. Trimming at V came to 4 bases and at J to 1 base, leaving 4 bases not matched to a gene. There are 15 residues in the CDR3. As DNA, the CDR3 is TGTGCCACCAGTGACCCAGGACAGGGCACAGATACGCAGTATTTT. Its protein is CATSDPGQGTDTQYF.

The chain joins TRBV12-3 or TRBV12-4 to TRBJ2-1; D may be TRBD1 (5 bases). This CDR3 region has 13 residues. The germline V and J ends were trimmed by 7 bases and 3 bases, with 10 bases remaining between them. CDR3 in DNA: TGTGCCAGCAACGAGGACATCTACAATGAGCAGTTCTTC. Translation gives CASNEDIYNEQFF.

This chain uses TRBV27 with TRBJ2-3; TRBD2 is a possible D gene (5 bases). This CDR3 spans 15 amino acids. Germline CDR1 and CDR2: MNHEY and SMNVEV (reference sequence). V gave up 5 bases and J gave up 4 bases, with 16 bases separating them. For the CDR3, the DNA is TGTGCCAGCAGTCGAGGGCAGGTTGGCGCAGATACGCAGTATTTT. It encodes CASSRGQVGADTQYF.

The CDR3 DNA sequence: TGTGCCAGCAGCCAAGATTCCGGCACTGAAGCTTTCTTT. It translates to CASSQDSGTEAFF. The chain couples TRBV4-2 to TRBJ1-1, with D hard to call. The CDR3 is 13 amino acids. Germline CDR1 is LGHNA and CDR2 is YNFKEQ. With 0 bases removed from V and 4 bases from J, the gap between germline ends came to 6 bases.

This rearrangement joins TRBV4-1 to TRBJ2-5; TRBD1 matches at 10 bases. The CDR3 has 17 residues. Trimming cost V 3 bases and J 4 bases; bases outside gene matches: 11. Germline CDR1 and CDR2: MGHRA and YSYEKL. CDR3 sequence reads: CASSQGLTGGEAETQYF. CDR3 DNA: TGCGCCAGCAGCCAGGGGCTGACAGGGGGCGAGGCAGAGACCCAGTACTTC.

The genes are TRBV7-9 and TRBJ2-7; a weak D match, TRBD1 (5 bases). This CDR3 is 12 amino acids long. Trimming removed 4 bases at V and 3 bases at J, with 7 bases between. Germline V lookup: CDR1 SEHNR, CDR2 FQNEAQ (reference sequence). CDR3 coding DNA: TGTGCCAGCAGCTACGACAGCTACGAGCAGTACTTC. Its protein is CASSYDSYEQYF. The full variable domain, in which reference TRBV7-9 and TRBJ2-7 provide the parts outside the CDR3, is DTGVSQNPRHKITKRGQNVTFRCDPISEHNRLYWYRQTLGQGPEFLTYFQNEAQLEKSRLLSDRFSAERPKGSFSTLEIQRTEQGDSAMYLCASSYDSYEQYFGPGTRLTVT.

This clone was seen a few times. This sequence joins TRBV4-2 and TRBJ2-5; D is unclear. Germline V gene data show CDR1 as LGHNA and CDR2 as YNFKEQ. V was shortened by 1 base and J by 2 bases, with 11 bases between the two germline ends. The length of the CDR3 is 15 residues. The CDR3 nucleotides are TGTGCCAGCAGCCAAGGGGAAACGTTTCAAGAGACCCAGTACTTC. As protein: CASSQGETFQETQYF.

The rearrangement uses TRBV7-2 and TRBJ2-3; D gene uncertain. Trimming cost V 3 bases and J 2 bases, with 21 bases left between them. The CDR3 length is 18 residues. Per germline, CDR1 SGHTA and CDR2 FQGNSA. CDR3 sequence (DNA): TGTGCCAGCAGCTTGGCCGAAAACACTGGGTATTACACAGATACGCAGTATTTT. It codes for CASSLAENTGYYTDTQYF.

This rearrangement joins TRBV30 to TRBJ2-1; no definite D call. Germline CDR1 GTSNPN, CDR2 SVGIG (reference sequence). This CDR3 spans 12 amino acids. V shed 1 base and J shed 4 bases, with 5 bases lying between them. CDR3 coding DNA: TGTGCCTGGAGTGCTCTGTACAATGAGCAGTTCTTC. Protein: CAWSALYNEQFF.

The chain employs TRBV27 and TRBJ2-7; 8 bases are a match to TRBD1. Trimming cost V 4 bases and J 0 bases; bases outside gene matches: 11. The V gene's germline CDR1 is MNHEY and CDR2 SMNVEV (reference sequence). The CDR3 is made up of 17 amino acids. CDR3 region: CASSSGRGGTGSYEQYF. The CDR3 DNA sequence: TGTGCCAGCAGTTCGGGAAGGGGCGGGACAGGCTCCTACGAGCAGTACTTC.

CDR3 in amino acids: CASSADREQYF. The CDR3 DNA reads as TGTGCCAGCAGTGCGGACAGAGAGCAGTACTTC. The chain uses TRBV5-5 and TRBJ2-7; possibly TRBD1 for D (6 bases). With 5 bases removed from V and 7 bases from J, the gap between germline ends came to 10 bases. Germline V gene lookup returns CDR1 SGHKS and CDR2 YYEKEE (reference sequence). The CDR3 is 11 residues long.

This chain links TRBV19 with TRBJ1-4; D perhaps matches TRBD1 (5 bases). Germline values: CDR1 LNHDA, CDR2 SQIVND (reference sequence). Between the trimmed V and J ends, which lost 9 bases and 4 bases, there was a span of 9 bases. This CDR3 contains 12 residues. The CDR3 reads CASRDLNEKLFF. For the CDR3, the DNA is TGTGCCAGCCGGGACCTTAATGAAAAACTGTTTTTT.

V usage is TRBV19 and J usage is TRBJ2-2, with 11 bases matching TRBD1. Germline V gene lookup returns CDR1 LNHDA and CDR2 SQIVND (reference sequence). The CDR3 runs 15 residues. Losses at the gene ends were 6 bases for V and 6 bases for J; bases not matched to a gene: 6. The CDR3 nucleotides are TGTGCCAGTAGCAGGACAGGGGGCAGTTCCGGGGAGCTGTTTTTT. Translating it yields CASSRTGGSSGELFF.

The CDR3 reads CASGLDKVADTQYF. CDR3 DNA sequence: TGTGCTAGTGGTCTCGACAAGGTGGCCGATACGCAGTATTTT. This chain connects TRBV12-5 to TRBJ2-3; D remains unclear. The CDR3 sequence is 14 residues long. Per the germline V gene, CDR1 is LGHNT and CDR2 is FRNRAP. The V and J ends lost 5 bases and 6 bases respectively, with 15 bases between them.

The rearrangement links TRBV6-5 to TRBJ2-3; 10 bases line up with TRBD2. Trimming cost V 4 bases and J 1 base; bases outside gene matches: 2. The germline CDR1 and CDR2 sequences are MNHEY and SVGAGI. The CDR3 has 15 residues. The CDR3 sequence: CASSLLAGGTDTQYF. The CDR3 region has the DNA TGTGCCAGCAGTTTGCTAGCGGGGGGCACAGATACGCAGTATTTT.

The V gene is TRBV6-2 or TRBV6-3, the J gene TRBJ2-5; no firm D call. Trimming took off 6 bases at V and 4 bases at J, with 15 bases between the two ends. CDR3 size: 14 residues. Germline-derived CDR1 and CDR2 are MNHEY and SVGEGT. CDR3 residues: CASSTDGPGETQYF. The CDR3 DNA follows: TGTGCCAGCAGCACTGACGGGCCCGGAGAGACCCAGTACTTC.

The DNA for the CDR3 is TGTGCCAGCAGCCCTATCGGCAGGGTGAGCAATCAGCCCCAGCATTTT. Translation gives CASSPIGRVSNQPQHF. V is TRBV11-2 and J is TRBJ1-5; weak D call: TRBD1 (5 bases). CDR3 length: 16 amino acids. Germline values: CDR1 SGHAT, CDR2 FQNNGV. V gave up 5 bases and J gave up 1 base, with 15 bases separating them.

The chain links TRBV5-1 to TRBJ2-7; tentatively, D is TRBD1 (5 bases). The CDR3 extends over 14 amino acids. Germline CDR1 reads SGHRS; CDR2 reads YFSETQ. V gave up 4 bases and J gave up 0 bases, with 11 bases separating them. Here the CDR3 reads CASSARQSSYEQYF. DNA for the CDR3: TGCGCCAGCAGCGCAAGACAGAGCTCCTACGAGCAGTACTTC.

Here the CDR3 reads CASSRWEDYGYTF. The DNA for the CDR3 is TGTGCCAGCAGCCGCTGGGAGGACTATGGCTACACCTTC. The gene calls are TRBV4-2 and TRBJ1-2; D call uncertain. This CDR3 spans 13 amino acids. V was clipped by 4 bases and J by 3 bases, with 9 bases between them. The germline gives CDR1 LGHNA, CDR2 YNFKEQ.

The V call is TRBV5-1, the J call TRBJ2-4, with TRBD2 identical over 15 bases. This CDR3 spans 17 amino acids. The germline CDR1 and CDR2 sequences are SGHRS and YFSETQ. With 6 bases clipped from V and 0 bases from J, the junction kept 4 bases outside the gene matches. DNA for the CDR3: TGCGCCAGCAACCCGGGACTAGCGGGGGGAGCCAAAAACATTCAGTACTTC. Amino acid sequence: CASNPGLAGGAKNIQYF.

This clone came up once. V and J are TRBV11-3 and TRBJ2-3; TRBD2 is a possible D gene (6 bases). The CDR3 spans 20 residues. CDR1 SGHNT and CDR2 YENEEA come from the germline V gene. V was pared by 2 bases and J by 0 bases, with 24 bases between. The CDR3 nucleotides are TGTGCCAGCAGCTTAACCAACTGTTACCCCCTAGCGACTAGCACAGATACGCAGTATTTT. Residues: CASSLTNCYPLATSTDTQYF.

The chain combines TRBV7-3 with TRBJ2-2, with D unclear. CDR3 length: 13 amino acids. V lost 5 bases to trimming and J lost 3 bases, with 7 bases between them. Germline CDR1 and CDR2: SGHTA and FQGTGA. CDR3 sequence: CASSLAHTGELFF. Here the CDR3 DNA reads TGTGCCAGCAGCCTGGCGCACACCGGGGAGCTGTTTTTT.

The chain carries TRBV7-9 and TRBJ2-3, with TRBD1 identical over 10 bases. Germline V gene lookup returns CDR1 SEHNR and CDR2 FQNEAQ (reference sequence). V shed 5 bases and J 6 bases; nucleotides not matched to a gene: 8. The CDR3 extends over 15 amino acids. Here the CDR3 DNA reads TGTGCCAGCAGCCCGCGGACAGGGGGGTTGGATACGCAGTATTTT. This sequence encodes CASSPRTGGLDTQYF.

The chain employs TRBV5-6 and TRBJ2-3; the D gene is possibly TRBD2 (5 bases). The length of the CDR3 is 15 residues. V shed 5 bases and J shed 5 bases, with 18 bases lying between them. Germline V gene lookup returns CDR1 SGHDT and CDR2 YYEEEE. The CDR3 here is CASRLADSIIDTQYF. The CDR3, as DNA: TGTGCCAGCAGACTTGCGGACTCCATTATAGATACGCAGTATTTT.